This T cell receptor (beta chain) was identified during a study of shared clonotypes between healthy human individuals (dated by TCRdb to about 2020). For the study in its entirety: The cohort included three men and a couple of women between 18 and 49 years of age. Per donor, three plates each were used for CD4 naive and CD4 memory, two for CD8 naive, and one for CD8 memory. The study deeply sequenced blood TCR repertoires of about 5 healthy adults to estimate repertoire size and the extent of clonotype sharing between individuals. To increase sequencing depth and limit assay-specific biases, TCR repertoire library preparation and sequencing were carried out by different laboratories using diverse techniques. Between about 0.8 and 9.5 billion PBMCs per donor were obtained by leukapheresis. Broad study findings and their caveats: Sampling was restricted to blood, and TCR repertoires in tissues likely differ from the TCR repertoires found in blood. Based on pairwise subsampling, the degree of clonotype sharing among donors was expected to be affected by sequencing depth. Because the study included a small number of donors, the genetic and exposure-history diversity represented was limited. Incomplete sequencing was indicated by rarefaction of sorted-subset datasets, despite the large sequencing depth. Estimated clonotype richness was generally larger for naive than for memory subsets. Compared with non-shared clonotypes, clonotypes shared by all four sorted-subset donors had higher generation probabilities. When several donors were compared, the shared fraction of clonotypes was 5% to 6.5% for naive CD4, 3.5% for naive CD8, 2% to 2.5% for memory CD4, and 0.4% for memory CD8.

Ends trimmed: V by 6 bases, J by 3 bases; bases unmatched to a gene: 8. Reading the germline V gene gives CDR1 MNHNS and CDR2 SASEGT. The CDR3 holds 15 amino acids from the cysteine to the phenylalanine. Here the CDR3 DNA is all that survives: 45 bases in frame from base 1. For this clone: Its target antigen remains unknown. No base quality values were provided; no much bigger clone lies one nucleotide off.

TCR CDR3 regions were amplified from genomic DNA by multiplex PCR using the deep immunoSEQ assay. Extracted genomic DNA from each cell subset was distributed evenly across all wells of several immunoSEQ 96-well plates, and each plate was treated as a replicate. For sorted subsets, 200 to 250 ng genomic DNA, equal to 30,000 or so T cell genomes, was loaded into each replicate PCR. The purified libraries were quantified using a Qubit 3.0 fluorometer, sized with a Bioanalyzer 2100, and then quantified again using the KAPA Library Quantification kit. Every immunoSEQ 96-well plate was sequenced on a dedicated single-read 150-cycle Illumina NextSeq 550 flow cell. In the paper's pipeline: The immunoSEQ output contained only junctional sequences without quality scores, so filtering could not match that applied to full-length reads. To assign V/J genes and CDR3, sequences were annotated against IMGT germline references using PyIR, a Python wrapper for IgBLAST v1.9. Reads were removed for weak V/J assignments (E-value above 1e-6), missing CDR3, stop codons, out-of-frame junctions, or ambiguous translated residues. V3J clonotypes were defined by identical inferred V gene, J gene, and CDR3 amino acid sequence. The percentage overlap between two repertoires was calculated by dividing the number of shared unique clonotypes by the size of the smaller repertoire. Richness of each repertoire was evaluated using RTK rarefaction, the Chao1 estimator, and Recon v2.1 estimates of unobserved clonotypes. OLGA was used to compute generation probabilities for all TCRbeta clonotypes that the gDNA method yielded from several donors. This immuneACCESS table, as held by TCRdb, lists in-frame sequences with V and J called but not all clones. Of the missing ones, under half trace to an unresolved V gene in checked studies; the others have no known cause. The DNA was the basis for D and trimming; V, J and clone size are from that table. For this sample the table gives about 2.4 million clones, of which 90% to 95% were detected only once. The top ten clones comprise roughly 0.39% of the sample.

The donors were healthy, HIV-negative adults with no recently reported acute infections or vaccinations. Every donor was a Caucasian adult residing in Nashville, Tennessee, USA. CD4+ T cells were enriched by magnetic negative selection, after which naive cells were positively selected on CD45RA and the negative fraction was taken as the memory subset. Blood was obtained by leukapheresis, after which PBMCs were separated by Ficoll-Histopaque density gradient centrifugation and cryopreserved in liquid nitrogen vapor phase. Analytical flow cytometry was used to check the purity and quantity of every magnetically sorted T cell population. Genomic DNA was isolated from every sorted fraction and measured by UV absorbance on a Nanodrop 2000c.

The rearranged segments are TRBV6-1 and TRBJ2-7, and TRBD2 matches 10 of the central bases. This receptor was obtained from a young man in good health. Some clones in this sample may be carry-over from other donors' samples. The sample was naive CD4+ T cells from PBMCs. The sample's cell subset or site label, decoded: CD45RA+ positively selected. The nucleotide sequence is given as TGTGCCAGCAGGACCGGACTAGCGGCGCACTACGAGCAGTACTTC. This codes for CASRTGLAAHYEQYF.